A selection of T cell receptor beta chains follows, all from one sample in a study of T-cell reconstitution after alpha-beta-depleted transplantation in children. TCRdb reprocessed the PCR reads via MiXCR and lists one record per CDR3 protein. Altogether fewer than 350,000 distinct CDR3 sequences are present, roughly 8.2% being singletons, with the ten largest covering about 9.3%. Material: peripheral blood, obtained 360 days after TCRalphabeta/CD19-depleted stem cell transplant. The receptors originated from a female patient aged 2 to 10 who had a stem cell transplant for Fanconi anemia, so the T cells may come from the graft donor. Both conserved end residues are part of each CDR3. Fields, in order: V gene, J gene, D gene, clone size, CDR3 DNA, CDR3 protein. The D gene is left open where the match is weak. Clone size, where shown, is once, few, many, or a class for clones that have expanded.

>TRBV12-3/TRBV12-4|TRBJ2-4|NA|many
TGTGCCAGCAGTTCCGGGCCGACGGGCATTCAGTACTTC
CASSSGPTGIQYF
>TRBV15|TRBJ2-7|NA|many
TGTGCCACCAGCAGAGTTATTGGGTCCCTGCGCGGCGACGAGCAGTACTTC
CATSRVIGSLRGDEQYF
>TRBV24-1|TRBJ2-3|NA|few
TGTGCCACCAAAGCTGGGGACACAGATACGCAGTATTTT
CATKAGDTDTQYF
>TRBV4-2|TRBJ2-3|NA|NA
TGTGCCAGCAGCCAAACGACTAGTAATACGCAGTATTTT
CASSQTTSNTQYF
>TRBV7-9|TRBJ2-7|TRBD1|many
TGTGCCAGCACCAAACTTACAGGGGGCGAGCAGTACTTC
CASTKLTGGEQYF
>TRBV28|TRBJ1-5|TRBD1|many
TGTGCCAGCAGGACAGGGGGCAATCAGCCCCAGCATTTT
CASRTGGNQPQHF
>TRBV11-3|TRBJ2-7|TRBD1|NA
TGTGCCAGCAGCCCAGGAGGAGGGACAGGGCTCAACGAGCAGTACTTC
CASSPGGGTGLNEQYF
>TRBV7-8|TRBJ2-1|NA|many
TGTGCCAGCAGCTTAGAGTCCATCAATGAGCAGTTCTTC
CASSLESINEQFF
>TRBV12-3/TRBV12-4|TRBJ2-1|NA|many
TGTGCCAGCAGTCCCGATAATGAGCAGTTCTTC
CASSPDNEQFF
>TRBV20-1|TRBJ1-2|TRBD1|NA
TGCAGTGCTAGAGTAGACAGGGACCGGTCCCAACCCTTTTATGGCTACACCTTC
CSARVDRDRSQPFYGYTF
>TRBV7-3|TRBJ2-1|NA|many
TGTGCCACCAAACGACCCGGGCAAGGGAATGAGCAGTTCTTC
CATKRPGQGNEQFF
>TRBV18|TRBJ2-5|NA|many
TGTGCCAGCTCACCACTTTCCGTCCAGACCCAGTACTTC
CASSPLSVQTQYF
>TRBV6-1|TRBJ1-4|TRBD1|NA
TGTGCCAGCAGCGTTAGACCGGGACAGGTCAATGAAAAACTGTTTTTT
CASSVRPGQVNEKLFF
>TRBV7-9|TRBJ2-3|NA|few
TGTGCCAGCAGTCCCGGGGGCAACACAGATACGCAGTATTTT
CASSPGGNTDTQYF
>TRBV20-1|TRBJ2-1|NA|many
TGCAGTGCTAGTAGGGACCCCAATTCCAATGAGCAGTTCTTC
CSASRDPNSNEQFF
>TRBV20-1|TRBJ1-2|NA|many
TGCAGTGCTAGGCAAGGCTACACCTTC
CSARQGYTF
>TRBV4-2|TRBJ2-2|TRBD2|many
TGTGCCAGCAGCCAATTGCTGCTAGCGGGGGGCGTGAACACCGGGGAGCTGTTTTTT
CASSQLLLAGGVNTGELFF
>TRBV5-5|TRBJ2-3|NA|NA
TGTGCCAGCAGCTTAATGAACGGGGACCGCTACACAGATTCGCAGTATTTT
CASSLMNGDRYTDSQYF
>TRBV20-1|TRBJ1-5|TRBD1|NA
TGCAGTGCTAGTCGCTCCAGGGGGGGTCAGCCCCAGCATTTT
CSASRSRGGQPQHF
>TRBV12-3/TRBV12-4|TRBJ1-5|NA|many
TGTGCCAGCAGACCGGGGGTCTACAATCAGCCCCAGCATTTT
CASRPGVYNQPQHF
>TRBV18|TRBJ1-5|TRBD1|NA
TGTGCCAGCTCCCAGGGACAGGTCCCACTGGGGAGCAATCAGCCCCAGCATTTT
CASSQGQVPLGSNQPQHF
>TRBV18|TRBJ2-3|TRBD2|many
TGTGCCAGCTCACCAAAAACTAGCGGGGGGACCACAGATACGCAGTATTTT
CASSPKTSGGTTDTQYF
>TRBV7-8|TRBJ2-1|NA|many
TGTGCCAGCAGCTTCTATACGTCAAGCTCCTACAATGAGCAGTTCTTC
CASSFYTSSSYNEQFF
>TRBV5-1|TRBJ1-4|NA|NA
TGCGCCAGCAGCCTTTCCTGGGTCGATGAAAAACTGTTTTTT
CASSLSWVDEKLFF
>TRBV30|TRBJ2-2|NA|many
TGTGCCTGGAGCGTGAACAAGGCCGGGGAGCTGTTTTTT
CAWSVNKAGELFF
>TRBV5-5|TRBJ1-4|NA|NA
TGTGCCAGCAGCCAAGGGACCGAAAAACTGTTTTTT
CASSQGTEKLFF
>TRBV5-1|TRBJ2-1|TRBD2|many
TGCGCCAGCAGCTTACCCAGCGGGGGGCCCAAGAATGAGCAGTTCTTC
CASSLPSGGPKNEQFF
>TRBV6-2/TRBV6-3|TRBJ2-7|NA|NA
TGTGCCAGCAGTTACCTCCCCCCAGTAAAGGAGCAGTACTTC
CASSYLPPVKEQYF
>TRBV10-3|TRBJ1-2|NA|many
TGTGCCATCAGTGAGGCCACCATTAGCTATGGCTACACCTTC
CAISEATISYGYTF
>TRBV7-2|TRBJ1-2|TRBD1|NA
TGTGCCAGCGCACTCGGCAGGGGGCGACACTATGGCTACACCTTC
CASALGRGRHYGYTF
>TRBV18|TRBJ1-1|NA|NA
TGTGCCAGCTCACCCGACCTCCACACTGAAGCTTTCTTT
CASSPDLHTEAFF
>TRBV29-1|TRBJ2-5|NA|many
TGCAGCGTTGGGCGCCCGTACCAAGAGACCCAGTACTTC
CSVGRPYQETQYF
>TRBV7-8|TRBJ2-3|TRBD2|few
TGTGCCAGCAGCTTAATCCGACGGCGACTAGCGTTAAGCACAGATACGCAGTATTTT
CASSLIRRRLALSTDTQYF
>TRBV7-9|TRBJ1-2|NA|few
TGTGCCAGCAGCTTAACAGGGAGTGGCTACACCTTC
CASSLTGSGYTF
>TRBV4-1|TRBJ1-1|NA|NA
TGCGCCAGCAGCCAGCCTTCCTTGAACACTGAAGCTTTCTTT
CASSQPSLNTEAFF
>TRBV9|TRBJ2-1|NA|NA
TGTGCCAGCAGCGCCCCACCGGATAGCGGACTTTCCTACAATGAGCAGTTCTTC
CASSAPPDSGLSYNEQFF
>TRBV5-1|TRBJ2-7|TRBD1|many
TGCGCCAGCAGCATGACAGGGTTCTACGAGCAGTACTTC
CASSMTGFYEQYF
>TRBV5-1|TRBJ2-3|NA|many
TGCGCCAGCAGCTGGCGGGTGAGCACAGATACGCAGTATTTT
CASSWRVSTDTQYF
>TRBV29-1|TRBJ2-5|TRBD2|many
TGCAGCGCCTTACTAGCGGGAGACCGGGAGACCCAGTACTTC
CSALLAGDRETQYF
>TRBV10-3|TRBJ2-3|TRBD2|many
TGTGCCATCAGCAGAGGCGGGGGGCCCACAGATACGCAGTATTTT
CAISRGGGPTDTQYF
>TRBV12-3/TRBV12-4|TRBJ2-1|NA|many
TGTGCCAGCAGTTTAGAGGAGGGCTTCCACAATGAGCAGTTCTTC
CASSLEEGFHNEQFF
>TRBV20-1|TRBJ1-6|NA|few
TGCAGTGCTAGAGTGGTAGGGACGAATTCACCCCTCCACTTT
CSARVVGTNSPLHF
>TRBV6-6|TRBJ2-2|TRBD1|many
TGTGCCAGCAGGAACAGGGGAGCCGGGGAGCTGTTTTTT
CASRNRGAGELFF
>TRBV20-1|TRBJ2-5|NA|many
TGCAGTGCTAGTAAAGGGCAGGGGGAGACCCAGTACTTC
CSASKGQGETQYF
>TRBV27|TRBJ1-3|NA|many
TGTGCCAGCAGTTATGACAGCTCTGGAAACACCATATATTTT
CASSYDSSGNTIYF
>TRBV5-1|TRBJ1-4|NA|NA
TGCGCCAGCAGCCCCGGGACGGCTGGCAATGAAAAACTGTTTTTT
CASSPGTAGNEKLFF
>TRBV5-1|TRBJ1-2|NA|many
TGCGCCAGCAGCTTGGGGCAGGGGCCGGAGGACTATGGCTACACCTTC
CASSLGQGPEDYGYTF
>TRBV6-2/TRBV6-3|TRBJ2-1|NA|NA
TGTGCCAGCAGTTATGGGGTCGGACAACATGAGCAGTTCTTC
CASSYGVGQHEQFF
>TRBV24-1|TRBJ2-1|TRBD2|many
TGTGCCACCAGTGATGCCGGGACTAGATCCTACAATGAGCAGTTCTTC
CATSDAGTRSYNEQFF
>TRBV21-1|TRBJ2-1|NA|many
TGTGCCAGCAGCAAGGGAAACAGGGGGCACAATGAGCAGTTCTTC
CASSKGNRGHNEQFF
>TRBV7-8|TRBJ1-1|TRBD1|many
TGTGCCAGCAGTTCCGACAGGGACTACACTGAAGCTTTCTTT
CASSSDRDYTEAFF
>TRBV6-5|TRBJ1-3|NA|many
TGTGCCAGCAGGCGACAGGCTCTCTCTGGAAACACCATATATTTT
CASRRQALSGNTIYF
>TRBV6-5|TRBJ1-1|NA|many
TGTGCCAGCAGTTACTCGATTCTCCTCTCTGAAGCTTTCTTT
CASSYSILLSEAFF
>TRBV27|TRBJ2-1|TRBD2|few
TGTGCCAGCAGTAGACGACCGGGACTAGCCACGAATGAGCAGTTCTTC
CASSRRPGLATNEQFF